At least ten counts were recorded for the clone carrying this T cell receptor (beta chain). The data belong to a study of read filtering for tumor transcriptome and immune sequencing. The library was built from approximately 400 ng RNA with molecular barcoded adaptors for alpha/delta and beta/gamma chains. MiXCR, applied by TCRdb to the reads, yields one record per CDR3 protein. The table records roughly 130,000 distinct CDR3 sequences, about an eighth of them present only once. This CDR3 region has 14 residues. Trimming took off 6 bases at V and 0 bases at J, with 8 bases between the two ends. CDR1 is MDHEN and CDR2 is SYDVKM in the germline V gene.

The rearrangement joins TRBV28 to TRBJ2-2; D is uncertain. The TCR comes from a donor over 35 with multiple myeloma. Sequencing was done on a sample of a population of CD138-negative cells sorted from bone marrow. DNA of the CDR3: TGTGCCAGCAGGGACCTACCGAACACCGGGGAGCTGTTTTTT. Translation gives CASRDLPNTGELFF. The full variable domain, rest sourced from reference TRBV28 and TRBJ2-2, is DVKVTQSSRYLVKRTGEKVFLECVQDMDHENMFWYRQDPGLGLRLIYFSYDVKMKEKGDIPEGYSVSREKKERFSLILESASTNQTSMYLCASRDLPNTGELFFGEGSRLTVL.